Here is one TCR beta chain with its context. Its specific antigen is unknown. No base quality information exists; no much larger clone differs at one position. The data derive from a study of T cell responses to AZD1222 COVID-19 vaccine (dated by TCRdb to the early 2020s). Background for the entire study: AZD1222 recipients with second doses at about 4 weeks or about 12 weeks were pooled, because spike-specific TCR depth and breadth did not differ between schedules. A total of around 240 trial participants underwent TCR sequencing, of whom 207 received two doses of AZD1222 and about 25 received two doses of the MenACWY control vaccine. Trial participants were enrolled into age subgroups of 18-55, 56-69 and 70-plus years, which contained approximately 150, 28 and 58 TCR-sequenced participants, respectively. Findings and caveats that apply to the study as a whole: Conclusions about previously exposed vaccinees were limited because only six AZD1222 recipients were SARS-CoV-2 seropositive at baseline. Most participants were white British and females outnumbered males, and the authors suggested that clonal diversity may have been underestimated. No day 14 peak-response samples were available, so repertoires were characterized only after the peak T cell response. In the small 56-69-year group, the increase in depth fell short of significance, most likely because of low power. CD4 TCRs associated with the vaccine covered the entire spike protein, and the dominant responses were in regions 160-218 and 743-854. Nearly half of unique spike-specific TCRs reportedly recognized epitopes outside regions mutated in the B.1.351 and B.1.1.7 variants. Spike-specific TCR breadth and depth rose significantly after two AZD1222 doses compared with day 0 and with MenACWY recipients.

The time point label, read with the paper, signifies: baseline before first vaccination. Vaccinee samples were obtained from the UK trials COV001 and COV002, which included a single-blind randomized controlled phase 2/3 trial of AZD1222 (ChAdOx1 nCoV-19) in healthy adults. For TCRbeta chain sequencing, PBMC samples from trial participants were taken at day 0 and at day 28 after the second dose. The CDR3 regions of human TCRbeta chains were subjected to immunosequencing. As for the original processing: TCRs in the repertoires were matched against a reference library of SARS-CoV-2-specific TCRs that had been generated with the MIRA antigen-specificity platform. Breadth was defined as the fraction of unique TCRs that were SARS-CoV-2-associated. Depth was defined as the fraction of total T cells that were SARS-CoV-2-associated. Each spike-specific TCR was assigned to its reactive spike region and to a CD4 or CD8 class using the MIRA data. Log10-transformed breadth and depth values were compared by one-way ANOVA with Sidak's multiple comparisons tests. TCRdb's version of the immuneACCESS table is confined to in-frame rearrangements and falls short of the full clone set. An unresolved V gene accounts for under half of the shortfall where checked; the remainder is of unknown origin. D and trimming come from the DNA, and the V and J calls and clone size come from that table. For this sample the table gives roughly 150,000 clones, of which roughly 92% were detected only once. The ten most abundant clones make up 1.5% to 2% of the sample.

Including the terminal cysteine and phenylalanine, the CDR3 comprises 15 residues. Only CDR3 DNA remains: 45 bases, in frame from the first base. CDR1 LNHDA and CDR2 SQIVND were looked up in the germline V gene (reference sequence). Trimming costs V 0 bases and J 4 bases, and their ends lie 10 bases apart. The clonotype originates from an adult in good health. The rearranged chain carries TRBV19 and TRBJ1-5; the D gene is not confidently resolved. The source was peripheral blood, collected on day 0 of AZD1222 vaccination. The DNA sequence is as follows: TGTGCCAGTAGTATAGATCAACTGAGGAATCAGCCCCAGCATTTT. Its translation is CASSIDQLRNQPQHF.